What follows are 11 T cell receptor beta chains derived from one specimen sequenced in a study of T cell responses to AZD1222 COVID-19 vaccine (dated by TCRdb to the early 2020s). Library preparation used the immunoSEQ multiplex PCR assay. Sourced from immuneACCESS, this table was stored by TCRdb with only in-frame sequences that have V and J called. A share of the clones is absent; for the studies checked, an unresolved V gene accounts for under half, and the remainder has no known explanation. This sample is represented by more than 75,000 clones; more than 85% of them were singletons. 6.5% to 8% of the sample is taken by the ten largest. The time point label, read with the paper, signifies: baseline before first vaccination. The sample consisted of peripheral blood, taken on day 0 of AZD1222 vaccination. Receptors were obtained from an adult in good health.

The chain couples TRBV5-5 to TRBJ2-6, with TRBD1 as a possible D gene (6 bases). The V end lost 2 bases, the J end lost 1 base, and 10 bases lay between the germline ends. CDR3 size: 16 residues. The germline V gene has CDR1 SGHKS and CDR2 YYEKEE (reference sequence). CDR3 sequence: CASSFETGSGANVLTF. The CDR3 DNA sequence: TGTGCCAGCAGCTTCGAAACAGGGTCTGGGGCCAACGTCCTGACTTTC.

The V gene is TRBV24-1, the J gene TRBJ2-1; D is perhaps TRBD1 (6 bases). Per germline, CDR1 KGHDR and CDR2 SFDVKD. The CDR3 has 14 amino acids. Trimming stripped 3 bases from V and 7 bases from J, with 12 bases between. The CDR3 protein is CATSDNRAWNEQFF. The DNA of the CDR3 is TGTGCCACCAGTGATAACAGGGCGTGGAATGAGCAGTTCTTC.

The chain carries TRBV20-1 and TRBJ1-5, with 10 bases fitting TRBD1. The CDR3 spans 15 residues. Looked up from germline, CDR1 is DFQATT and CDR2 is SNEGSKA (reference sequence). J gave up 5 bases and V 3 bases, and 7 bases lay outside the gene matches. The CDR3, as DNA: TGCAGTGCTAGTCCCTTGGACAGGGGGGATCAGCCCCAGCATTTT. The encoded protein is CSASPLDRGDQPQHF.

The chain uses TRBV28 and TRBJ1-2, with 12 bases identical to TRBD1. After removal of 3 bases from V and 4 bases from J, the junction contained 9 bases not matched to a gene. The CDR3 spans 17 residues. Germline assignment: CDR1 MDHEN and CDR2 SYDVKM. The CDR3 sequence is CASSLSGTGGISYGYTF. Here the CDR3 DNA reads TGTGCCAGCAGTTTGTCCGGGACAGGGGGCATCAGCTATGGCTACACCTTC.

The chain's CDR3 is CASSPSMDIGQETQYF. DNA of the CDR3: TGTGCCAGCTCACCCTCCATGGACATCGGACAAGAGACCCAGTACTTC. The V call is TRBV18, the J call TRBJ2-5; D may be TRBD1 (5 bases). V lost 3 bases and J 2 bases, leaving 16 bases between the germline ends. CDR1 KGHSH and CDR2 LQKENI come from the germline V gene. The CDR3 covers 16 residues.

The V call is TRBV3-1 (or the pseudogene TRBV3-2), the J call TRBJ2-3; 9 nucleotides align to TRBD2. Germline V gives CDR1 LGHDT, CDR2 YNNKEL (reference sequence). The CDR3 is 14 residues long. Losses at the gene ends were 7 bases for V and 8 bases for J; bases not matched to a gene: 10. CDR3 coding DNA: TGTGCCAGCACAGCCAGGAGTAGCGGGAGTACGCAGTATTTT. Translated, it gives CASTARSSGSTQYF.

This chain links TRBV4-3 with TRBJ2-6; D may be TRBD2 (6 bases). The CDR3 runs 17 residues. Germline values: CDR1 LGHNA, CDR2 YSLEER. With 0 bases removed from V and 0 bases from J, the gap between germline ends came to 9 bases. CDR3 DNA sequence: TGCGCCAGCAGCCAAGAGGGACTGGTCTCTGGGGCCAACGTCCTGACTTTC. This gives the protein CASSQEGLVSGANVLTF.

This chain uses TRBV28 with TRBJ1-2, with D unclear. CDR1 and CDR2 from the germline V gene are MDHEN and SYDVKM. V lost 3 bases to trimming and J lost 5 bases, with 7 bases between them. The CDR3 has 12 amino acids. In DNA form, the CDR3 reads TGTGCCAGCAGTTTGGAGGGTTATGGCTACACCTTC. It codes for CASSLEGYGYTF.

The rearrangement uses TRBV10-2 and TRBJ1-6; possible D gene TRBD1, 6 bases. The germline gives CDR1 WSHSY, CDR2 SAAADI. The CDR3 is made up of 16 amino acids. Trimming shortened V by 0 bases and J by 7 bases, and 13 bases separated the two germline ends. CDR3 protein: CASSESGRGGNSPLHF. As DNA, the CDR3 is TGCGCCAGCAGTGAGTCGGGAAGGGGGGGAAATTCACCCCTCCACTTT.

This chain's CDR3 is CASSVGLNTGELFF. CDR3 in DNA: TGCGCCAGCAGTGTAGGGCTTAACACCGGGGAGCTGTTTTTT. V usage is TRBV10-2 and J usage is TRBJ2-2, with D unresolved. Germline V gene lookup returns CDR1 WSHSY and CDR2 SAAADI. Trimming left V 4 bases short and J 2 bases short, with 8 bases between. The CDR3 spans 14 residues.

The genes are TRBV4-1 and TRBJ2-1; TRBD1 agrees at 8 bases. Germline V lookup: CDR1 MGHRA, CDR2 YSYEKL. V gave up 0 bases and J gave up 10 bases; unmatched junction bases: 20. The CDR3 sequence is 19 residues long. The CDR3 here is CASSQDGVNVFRQGREQFF. CDR3 DNA sequence: TGCGCCAGCAGCCAAGATGGGGTCAATGTTTTTCGACAGGGGCGGGAGCAGTTCTTC.